This TCR beta chain was recorded in a study of T-cell memory formation after mild COVID-19. Study-level background: Largely donor-specific TCR clusters were found.

TCRdb called the 5' RACE reads again in MiXCR, with one record for every CDR3 protein. There are 340,000 or so distinct CDR3 sequences in the sample; 13% occur only once, and about a fifth lies in the top ten. V was shortened by 6 bases and J by 0 bases, with 15 bases between the two germline ends. Looked up from germline, CDR1 is MNHEY and CDR2 is SMNVEV (reference sequence). The CDR3 is made up of 17 amino acids. This clonotype occurred a few times. The antigen is undetermined. The study's findings and limits: CD4/CD8 balance characterized clones contracting day 15 to 85, and CD4+ skew characterized later expanders.

The V and J genes are TRBV27 and TRBJ1-6, with a possible D match to TRBD1 (6 bases). The sequenced sample consisted of PBMCs or a T cell subset sorted from them (not recorded which). The sequence was obtained from a man in his late teens or twenties who had mild COVID-19 (a few samples of this study predate the infection). Cell type and time point are not known. The DNA of the CDR3 is TGTGCCAGCAGGCTCCGGGGGGGCTTCTCCTATAATTCACCCCTCCACTTT. Amino acid sequence: CASRLRGGFSYNSPLHF.